A selection of T cell receptor beta chains follows, all from one sample in a study of blood T cell repertoires in COVID-19. Method: immunoSEQ multiplex PCR; TCRdb's copy keeps in-frame clones and lacks some. Among 55,000 to 80,000 clones listed, roughly 89% were seen once. The specimen was peripheral blood. These receptors all stem from a man older than 75 with acute or convalescent COVID-19. Each CDR3 is given with its conserved first and last residue. D genes are given only for firm matches. Clone sizes are given selectively: once, few, many, or a class where the clone is expanded.

TRBJ2-2,TRBV2,NA,TRBD2,15,CASSGRSGNTRELFF,TGTGCCAGCAGTGGACGTAGCGGGAACACCAGGGAGCTGTTTTTT
TRBJ2-1,TRBV4-1,few,NA,17,CASSQVIRGFSYNEQFF,TGCGCCAGCAGCCAAGTAATTCGCGGATTCTCCTACAATGAGCAGTTCTTC
TRBJ1-6,TRBV27,NA,NA,16,CASSLGGSSYNSPLHF,TGTGCCAGCAGTTTGGGTGGGAGCTCCTATAATTCACCCCTCCACTTT
TRBJ2-5,TRBV4-1,NA,TRBD2,16,CASSPPPWGGRETQYF,TGCGCCAGCAGCCCACCCCCCTGGGGAGGGAGGGAGACCCAGTACTTC
TRBJ1-6,TRBV28,NA,NA,15,CASSFVQAGNSPLHF,TGTGCCAGCAGTTTCGTCCAGGCTGGTAATTCACCCCTCCACTTT
TRBJ2-7,TRBV5-1,once,TRBD2,13,CASTERGLHEQYF,TGCGCCAGCACCGAGCGGGGGCTCCACGAGCAGTACTTC
TRBJ2-7,TRBV5-1,NA,TRBD2,15,CASSYLAGQITEQYF,TGCGCCAGCAGTTATCTAGCGGGACAAATTACCGAGCAGTACTTC
TRBJ1-2,TRBV12-3/TRBV12-4,NA,TRBD1,13,CASFPDREGSYTF,TGTGCCAGCTTTCCCGACAGGGAAGGCAGCTACACCTTC
TRBJ2-3,TRBV7-8,once,TRBD2,17,CASSLNPPAGVTDTQYF,TGTGCCAGCAGCTTAAACCCTCCAGCGGGAGTGACAGATACGCAGTATTTT
TRBJ1-3,TRBV2,NA,NA,13,CASTPDTGNTIYF,TGTGCCAGCACCCCCGACACGGGGAACACCATATATTTT
TRBJ2-1,TRBV19,NA,NA,13,CASSMTGYNEQFF,TGTGCCAGTAGTATGACAGGTTACAATGAGCAGTTCTTC
TRBJ2-7,TRBV11-3,once,TRBD1,15,CASSQTGTGFHEQYF,TGTGCCAGCAGCCAAACCGGGACAGGGTTCCACGAGCAGTACTTC
TRBJ2-1,TRBV20-1,NA,NA,11,CSAGDSDEQFF,TGCAGTGCAGGAGACAGCGATGAGCAGTTCTTC
TRBJ1-2,TRBV6-5,NA,NA,14,CASSYGHPLSGYTF,TGTGCCAGCAGTTACGGGCATCCCCTGAGTGGCTACACCTTC
TRBJ1-2,TRBV21-1,NA,NA,14,CASSMGAPSYGYTF,TGTGCCAGCAGCATGGGGGCGCCCAGCTATGGCTACACCTTC
TRBJ1-4,TRBV19,NA,TRBD1,14,CASSLGQGAEKLFF,TGTGCCAGTAGTCTGGGGCAGGGGGCGGAAAAACTGTTTTTT
TRBJ1-2,TRBV5-6,NA,NA,13,CASSLSGTYGYTF,TGTGCCAGCAGCTTATCCGGGACTTATGGCTACACCTTC
TRBJ2-1,TRBV24-1,NA,TRBD2,18,CATSKKGLAGAFDNEQFF,TGTGCCACCAGTAAAAAAGGACTAGCGGGGGCCTTTGACAATGAGCAGTTCTTC
TRBJ1-1,TRBV29-1,NA,TRBD1,13,CSVMGQPNTEAFF,TGCAGCGTCATGGGACAGCCGAACACTGAAGCTTTCTTT
TRBJ2-2,TRBV2,NA,TRBD2,17,CASSRQTSGRGSGELFF,TGTGCCAGCAGTAGGCAGACTAGCGGGAGGGGCTCCGGGGAGCTGTTTTTT
TRBJ2-3,TRBV30,NA,NA,12,CAWTRSGDTQYF,TGTGCCTGGACTCGCAGTGGAGATACGCAGTATTTT
TRBJ1-5,TRBV28,NA,NA,15,CASSLVGPISQPQHF,TGTGCCAGCAGTTTAGTGGGGCCGATTTCTCAGCCCCAGCATTTT
TRBJ1-2,TRBV3-1/TRBV3-2,NA,TRBD1,15,CASSQAGQGNYGYTF,TGTGCCAGCAGCCAAGCGGGACAGGGGAACTATGGCTACACCTTC
TRBJ1-2,TRBV5-8,NA,TRBD1,16,CASSPEGTGRWGGYTF,TGTGCCAGCAGCCCGGAAGGGACAGGGCGATGGGGTGGCTACACCTTC
TRBJ1-4,TRBV30,NA,NA,14,CAWGDSYLGEKLFF,TGTGCCTGGGGAGACAGCTACTTGGGCGAAAAACTGTTTTTT
TRBJ2-5,TRBV7-8,NA,TRBD1,15,CASSPRRQGRETQYF,TGTGCCAGCAGCCCTAGGAGACAGGGCAGAGAGACCCAGTACTTC
TRBJ2-3,TRBV7-3,NA,NA,17,CASSSRGERWRVDTQYF,TGTGCCAGCAGCTCCCGAGGGGAGCGGTGGAGGGTGGATACGCAGTATTTT
TRBJ2-2,TRBV5-1,once,TRBD1,13,CASSPGQDGELFF,TGCGCCAGCAGCCCGGGACAGGACGGGGAGCTGTTTTTT
TRBJ2-1,TRBV7-6,NA,TRBD2,16,CASSLAERGRYNEQFF,TGTGCCAGCAGCTTAGCGGAGCGGGGGCGCTACAATGAGCAGTTCTTC
TRBJ2-5,TRBV19,NA,NA,12,CASSKTEETQYF,TGTGCCAGTAGCAAGACAGAGGAGACCCAGTACTTC